A selection of T cell receptor beta chains follows, all from one sample in a study of blood T cell repertoires in COVID-19. The table came from immunoSEQ multiplex PCR; TCRdb's copy has only in-frame clones and leaves some out. This sample has tens of thousands of clones, with about four fifths found just once. What was sequenced was peripheral blood. The source is a man aged 65 to 85 with COVID-19, enrolled during active disease. Both conserved end residues are part of each CDR3. D genes are given only for firm matches. Size is omitted from some rows. Given values are once, few, many or a class for expanded clones.

J gene | clone size | V gene | D gene | CDR3 protein | CDR3 DNA
TRBJ2-1 | few | TRBV5-4 | . | CASSLARGRGRYNEQFF | TGTGCCAGCAGCTTGGCCCGTGGAAGGGGTCGCTACAATGAGCAGTTCTTC
TRBJ2-7 | . | TRBV5-6 | TRBD2 | CASSLGTSGAYEQYF | TGTGCCAGCAGCTTGGGGACTAGCGGAGCCTACGAGCAGTACTTC
TRBJ1-1 | . | TRBV5-6 | . | CASSPGRGRTEAFF | TGTGCCAGCAGCCCTGGAAGAGGAAGGACTGAAGCTTTCTTT
TRBJ2-4 | . | TRBV7-8 | TRBD2 | CASSPNPGGYKNIQYF | TGTGCCAGCAGCCCGAACCCGGGAGGGTACAAAAACATTCAGTACTTC
TRBJ2-7 | . | TRBV19 | TRBD2 | CASSISISGNSYEQYF | TGTGCCAGTAGTATTTCGATTAGCGGGAACTCCTACGAGCAGTACTTC
TRBJ2-7 | . | TRBV29-1 | . | CSVRPWPSSYEQYF | TGCAGCGTTCGCCCTTGGCCCAGCTCCTACGAGCAGTACTTC
TRBJ2-2 | . | TRBV4-2 | TRBD2 | CASSQETSGRSTGELFF | TGTGCCAGCAGCCAAGAGACTAGCGGGAGGAGCACCGGGGAGCTGTTTTTT
TRBJ1-5 | . | TRBV6-5 | . | CASSYGAGDSNQPQHF | TGTGCCAGCAGTTACGGCGCAGGCGATAGCAATCAGCCCCAGCATTTT
TRBJ1-1 | . | TRBV5-1 | TRBD1 | CASSLTRTGGTEAFF | TGCGCCAGCAGCTTGACCCGGACAGGGGGAACTGAAGCTTTCTTT
TRBJ2-1 | once | TRBV11-3 | TRBD2 | CASSPPPLLAGSSYNEQFF | TGTGCCAGCAGCCCTCCCCCCCTACTAGCGGGGAGCTCCTACAATGAGCAGTTCTTC
TRBJ1-2 | few | TRBV28 | . | CASSLGRSYGYTF | TGTGCCAGCAGTTTAGGGAGGAGCTATGGCTACACCTTC
TRBJ1-1 | . | TRBV7-9 | TRBD1 | CASSPRTGPNTEAFF | TGTGCCAGCAGCCCTAGGACAGGGCCGAACACTGAAGCTTTCTTT